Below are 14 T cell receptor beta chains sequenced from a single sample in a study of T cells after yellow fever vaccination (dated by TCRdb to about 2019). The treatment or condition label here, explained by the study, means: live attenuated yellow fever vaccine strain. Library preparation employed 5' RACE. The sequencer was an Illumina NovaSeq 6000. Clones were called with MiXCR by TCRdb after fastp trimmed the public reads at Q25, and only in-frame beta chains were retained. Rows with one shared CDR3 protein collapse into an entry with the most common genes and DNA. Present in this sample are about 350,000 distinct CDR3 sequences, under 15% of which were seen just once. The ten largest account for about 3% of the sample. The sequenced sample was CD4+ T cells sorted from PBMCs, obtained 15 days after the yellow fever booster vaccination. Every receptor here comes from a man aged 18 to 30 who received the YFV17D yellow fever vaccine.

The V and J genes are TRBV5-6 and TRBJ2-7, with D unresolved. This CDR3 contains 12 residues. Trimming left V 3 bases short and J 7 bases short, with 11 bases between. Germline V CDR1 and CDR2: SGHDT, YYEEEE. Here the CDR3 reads CASSWGPREQYV. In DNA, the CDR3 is TGTGCCAGCAGCTGGGGTCCGCGGGAGCAGTACGTC.

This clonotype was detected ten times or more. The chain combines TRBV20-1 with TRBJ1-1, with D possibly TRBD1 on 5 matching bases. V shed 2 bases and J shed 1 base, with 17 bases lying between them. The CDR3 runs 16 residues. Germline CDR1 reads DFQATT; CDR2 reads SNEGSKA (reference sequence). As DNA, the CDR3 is TGCAGTGCTAGATACCTCGCACGGGACGCGAACACTGAAGCTTTCTTT. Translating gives CSARYLARDANTEAFF.

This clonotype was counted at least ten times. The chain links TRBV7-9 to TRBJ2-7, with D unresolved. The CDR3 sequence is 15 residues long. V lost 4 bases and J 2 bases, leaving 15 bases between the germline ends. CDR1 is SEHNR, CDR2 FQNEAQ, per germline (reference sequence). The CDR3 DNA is TGTGCCAGCAGCTCTGGAGCCGCCGGAGCCTACGAGCAGTACTTC. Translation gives CASSSGAAGAYEQYF.

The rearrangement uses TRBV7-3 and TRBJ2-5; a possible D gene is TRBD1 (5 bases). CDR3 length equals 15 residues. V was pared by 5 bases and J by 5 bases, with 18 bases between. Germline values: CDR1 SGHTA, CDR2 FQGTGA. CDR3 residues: CASSERGQPPETQYF. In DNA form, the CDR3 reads TGTGCCAGCAGCGAACGAGGACAACCTCCTGAGACCCAGTACTTC.

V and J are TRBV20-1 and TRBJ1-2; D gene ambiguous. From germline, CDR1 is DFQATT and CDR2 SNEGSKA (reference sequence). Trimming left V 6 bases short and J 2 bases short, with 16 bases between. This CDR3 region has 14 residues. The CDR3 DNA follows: TGCAGTGCCCCCAAACCGGGAGACAACTATGGCTACACCTTC. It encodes CSAPKPGDNYGYTF.

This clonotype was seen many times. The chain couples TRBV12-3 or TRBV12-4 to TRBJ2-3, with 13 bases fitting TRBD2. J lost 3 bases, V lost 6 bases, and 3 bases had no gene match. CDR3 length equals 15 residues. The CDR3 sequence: CASSAGLAGTDTQYF. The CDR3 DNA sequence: TGTGCCAGCAGCGCGGGACTAGCGGGGACAGATACGCAGTATTTT.

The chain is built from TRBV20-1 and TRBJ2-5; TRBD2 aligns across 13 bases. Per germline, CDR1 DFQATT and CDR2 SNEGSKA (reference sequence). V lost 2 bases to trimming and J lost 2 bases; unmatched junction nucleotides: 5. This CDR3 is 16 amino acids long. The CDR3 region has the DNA TGCAGTGCTAGACCCACTAGCGGGGGGGAACAAGAGACCCAGTACTTC. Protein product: CSARPTSGGEQETQYF.

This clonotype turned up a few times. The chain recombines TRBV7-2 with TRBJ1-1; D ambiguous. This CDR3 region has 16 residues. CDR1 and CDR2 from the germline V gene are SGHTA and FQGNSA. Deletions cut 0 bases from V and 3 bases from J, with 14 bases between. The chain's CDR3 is CASSLALAGWDTEAFF. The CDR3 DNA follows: TGTGCCAGCAGCTTAGCGCTCGCAGGCTGGGACACTGAAGCTTTCTTT. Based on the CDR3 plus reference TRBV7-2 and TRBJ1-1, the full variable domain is GAGVSQSPSNKVTEKGKDVELRCDPISGHTALYWYRQSLGQGLEFLIYFQGNSAPDKSGLPSDRFSAERTGGSVSTLTIQRTQQEDSAVYLCASSLALAGWDTEAFFGQGTRLTVV.

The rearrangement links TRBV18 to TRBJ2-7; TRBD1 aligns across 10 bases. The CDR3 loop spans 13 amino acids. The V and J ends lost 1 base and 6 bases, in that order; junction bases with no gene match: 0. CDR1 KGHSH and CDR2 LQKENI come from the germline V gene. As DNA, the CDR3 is TGTGCCAGCTCACCACGGACAGGGGGCGAGCAGTACGTC. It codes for CASSPRTGGEQYV.

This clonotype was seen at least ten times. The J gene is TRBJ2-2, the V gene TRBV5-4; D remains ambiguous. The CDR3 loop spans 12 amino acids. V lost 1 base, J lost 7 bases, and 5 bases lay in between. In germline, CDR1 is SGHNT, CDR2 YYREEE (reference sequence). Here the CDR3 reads CASSLWGGELFF. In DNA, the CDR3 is TGTGCCAGCAGCTTGTGGGGCGGGGAGCTGTTTTTT. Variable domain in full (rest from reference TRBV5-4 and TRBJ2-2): ETGVTQSPTHLIKTRGQQVTLRCSSQSGHNTVSWYQQALGQGPQFIFQYYREEENGRGNFPPRFSGLQFPNYSSELNVNALELDDSALYLCASSLWGGELFFGEGSRLTVL.

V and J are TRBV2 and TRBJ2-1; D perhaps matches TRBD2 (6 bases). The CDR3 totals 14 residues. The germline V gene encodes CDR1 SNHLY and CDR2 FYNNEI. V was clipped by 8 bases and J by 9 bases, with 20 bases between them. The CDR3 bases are TGTGCCAGCCTGGAGAGGGAGGCAAGGAGTGAGCAGTTCTTC. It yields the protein CASLEREARSEQFF.

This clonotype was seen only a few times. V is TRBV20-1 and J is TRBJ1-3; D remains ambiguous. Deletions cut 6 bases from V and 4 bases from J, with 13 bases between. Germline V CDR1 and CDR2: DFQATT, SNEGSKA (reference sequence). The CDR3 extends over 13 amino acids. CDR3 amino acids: CSADSVAGNTIYF. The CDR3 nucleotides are TGCAGTGCCGACTCGGTAGCAGGAAACACCATATATTTT.

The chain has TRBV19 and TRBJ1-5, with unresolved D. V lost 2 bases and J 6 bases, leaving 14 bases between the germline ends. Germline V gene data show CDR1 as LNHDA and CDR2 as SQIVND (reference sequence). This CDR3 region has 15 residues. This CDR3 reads CASSIPALLVQPQHF. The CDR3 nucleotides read TGTGCCAGTAGTATACCCGCGCTGCTTGTTCAGCCCCAGCATTTT. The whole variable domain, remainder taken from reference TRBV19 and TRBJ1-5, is DGGITQSPKYLFRKEGQNVTLSCEQNLNHDAMYWYRQDPGQGLRLIYYSQIVNDFQKGDIAEGYSVSREKKESFPLTVTSAQKNPTAFYLCASSIPALLVQPQHFGDGTRLSIL.

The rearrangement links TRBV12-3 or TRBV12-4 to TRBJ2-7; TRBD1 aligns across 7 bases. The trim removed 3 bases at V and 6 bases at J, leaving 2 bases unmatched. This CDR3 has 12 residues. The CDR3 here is CASSFTGVEQYV. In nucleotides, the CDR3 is TGTGCCAGCAGTTTTACAGGGGTCGAGCAGTACGTC.